This record covers a single TCR beta chain. The data were taken from a study of human T cells and chemical hapten exposure. At the level of the study: Patch tests containing 0.01% DPC, applied to the upper back, were read at 6 days.

The CDR3 loop spans 15 amino acids. Germline trimming cut 4 bases from V and 0 bases from J; bases unmatched to any gene: 3. Germline V CDR1 and CDR2: SGHRS, YFSETQ. Described time point: patch test 2, 6 weeks after DPC sensitization. Indicated treatment: therapeutic diphenylcyclopropenone sensitization with weekly scalp DPC. Unfractionated whole blood was the source of the extracted total RNA. Blood collection took place prior to placing each patch test. It was the library that attached unique molecular identifiers to individual cDNA molecules. TCRdb reprocessed the RACE reads via MiXCR and lists one record per CDR3 protein. Altogether roughly 43,000 distinct CDR3 sequences are present, 8.5% to 10% being singletons, with the ten largest covering 11% to 15%.

The origin of this receptor is a woman in her twenties or thirties with alopecia areata. Some clones in this sample may be carry-over from other donors' samples. Sample: whole blood, taken in connection with sensitization to the hapten diphenylcyclopropenone (DPC). The chain has TRBV5-1 and TRBJ1-4; 7 bases agree with TRBD1. CDR3 sequence reads: CASSDGTATNEKLFF. The CDR3 DNA is TGCGCCAGCAGCGACGGGACAGCAACTAATGAAAAACTGTTTTTT.